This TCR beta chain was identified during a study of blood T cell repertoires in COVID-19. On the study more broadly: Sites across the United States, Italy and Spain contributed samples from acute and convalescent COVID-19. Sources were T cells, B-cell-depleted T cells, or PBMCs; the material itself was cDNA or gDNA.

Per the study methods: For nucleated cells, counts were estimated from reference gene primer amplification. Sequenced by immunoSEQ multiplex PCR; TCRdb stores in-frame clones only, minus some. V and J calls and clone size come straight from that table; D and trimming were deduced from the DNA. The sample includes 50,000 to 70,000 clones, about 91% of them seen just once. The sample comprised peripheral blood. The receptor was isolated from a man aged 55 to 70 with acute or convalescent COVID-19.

The CDR3 protein is CASSLDPGAGEQFF. In nucleotides, the CDR3 is TGTGCCAGCAGCTTAGACCCAGGGGCGGGTGAGCAGTTCTTC. The rearrangement uses TRBV11-3 and TRBJ2-1; D might be TRBD1 (6 bases). CDR1 SGHNT and CDR2 YENEEA come from the germline V gene. This CDR3 has 14 amino acids. V was clipped by 0 bases and J by 9 bases, with 12 bases between them.